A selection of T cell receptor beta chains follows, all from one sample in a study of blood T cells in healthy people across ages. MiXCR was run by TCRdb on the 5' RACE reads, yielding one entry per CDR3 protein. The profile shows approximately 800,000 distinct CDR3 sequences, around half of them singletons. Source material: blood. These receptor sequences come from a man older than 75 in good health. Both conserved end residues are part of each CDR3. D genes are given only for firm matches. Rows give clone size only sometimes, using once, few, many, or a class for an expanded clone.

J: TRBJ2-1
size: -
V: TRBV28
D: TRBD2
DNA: TGTGCCAGCAGTGGACCCCGACTAGCGGGAGGCTCCTACAATGAGCAGTTCTTC
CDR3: CASSGPRLAGGSYNEQFF

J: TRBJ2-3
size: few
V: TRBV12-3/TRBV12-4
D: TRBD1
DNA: TGTGCCAGCAGTTTAAGGACAGGGTCGGCAGATACGCAGTATTTT
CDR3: CASSLRTGSADTQYF

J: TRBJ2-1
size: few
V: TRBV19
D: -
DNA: TGTGCCAGTAGCGCAACGCTAGCAGGGGAGCAGTTCTTC
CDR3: CASSATLAGEQFF

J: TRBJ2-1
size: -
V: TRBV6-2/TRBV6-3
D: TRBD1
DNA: TGTGCCAGCAGGCCACCGGGACAGGTATACAATGAGCAGTTCTTC
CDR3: CASRPPGQVYNEQFF

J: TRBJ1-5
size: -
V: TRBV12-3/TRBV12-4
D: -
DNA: TGTGCCAGCAGTTTATCAGGGGAGGGACAGCCCCAGCATTTT
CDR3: CASSLSGEGQPQHF

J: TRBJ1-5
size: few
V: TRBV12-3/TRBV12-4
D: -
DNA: TGTGCCAGCAGTTTACAAAATCAGCCCCAGCATTTT
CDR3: CASSLQNQPQHF

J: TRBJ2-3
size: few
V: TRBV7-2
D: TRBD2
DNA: TGTGCCAGCAGGGGACTAGCGGGAATTCGGGGCACAGATACGCAGTATTTT
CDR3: CASRGLAGIRGTDTQYF

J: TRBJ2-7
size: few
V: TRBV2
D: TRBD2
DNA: TGTGCCAGCAGTCCACATAGCGGGAGGGGTGGCGAGCAGTACTTC
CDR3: CASSPHSGRGGEQYF

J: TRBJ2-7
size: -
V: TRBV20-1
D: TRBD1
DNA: TGCAGTGCCTGGACAGGGCCTTCCTACAATGAGCAGTACTTC
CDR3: CSAWTGPSYNEQYF

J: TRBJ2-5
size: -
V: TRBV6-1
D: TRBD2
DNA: TGTGCCAGCAGTGTCGCGACAGCGGGATGGTACAATGAGCAGTACTTC
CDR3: CASSVATAGWYNEQYF

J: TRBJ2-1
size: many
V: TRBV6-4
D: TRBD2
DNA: TGTGCCAGCAGTGACACTAGCGGCTCCTACAATGAGCAGTTCTTC
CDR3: CASSDTSGSYNEQFF

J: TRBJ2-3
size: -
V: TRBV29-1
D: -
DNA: TGCAGCGTCGTGAATGCAGATACGCAGTATTTT
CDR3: CSVVNADTQYF

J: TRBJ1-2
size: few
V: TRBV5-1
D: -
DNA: TGCGCCAGCAGCTCAACAGGAGACTATAACTATGGCTACACCTTC
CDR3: CASSSTGDYNYGYTF

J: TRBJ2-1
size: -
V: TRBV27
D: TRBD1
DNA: TGTGCCAGCGGTTGGACAGGGGCCTACAATGAGCAGTTCTTC
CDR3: CASGWTGAYNEQFF

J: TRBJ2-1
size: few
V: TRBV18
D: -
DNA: TGTGCCAGCTCACCAACGGTAGCAGATTACAATGAGCAGTTCTTC
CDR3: CASSPTVADYNEQFF

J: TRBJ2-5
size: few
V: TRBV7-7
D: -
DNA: TGTGCTAGCAGCCCTTCCCCATCGGTTTACGAGACCCAGTACTTC
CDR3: CASSPSPSVYETQYF

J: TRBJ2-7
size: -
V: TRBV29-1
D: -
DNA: TGCAGCGTTGGTGAACAGGGTCCCTACGAGCAGTACTTC
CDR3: CSVGEQGPYEQYF

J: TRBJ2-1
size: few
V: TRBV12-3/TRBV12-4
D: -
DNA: TGTGCCAGCATCCTAGGGCGGGGCGATGAGCAGTTCTTC
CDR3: CASILGRGDEQFF

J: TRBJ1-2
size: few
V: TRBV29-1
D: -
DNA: TGCAGCGTTGACGATGCAGGAAAAAACTATGGCTACACCTTC
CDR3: CSVDDAGKNYGYTF

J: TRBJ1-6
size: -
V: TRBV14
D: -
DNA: TGTGCCAGCAGCCTACGACAGAATTCACCCCTCCACTTT
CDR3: CASSLRQNSPLHF

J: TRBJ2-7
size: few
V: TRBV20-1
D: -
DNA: TGCAGTGGGGCGCGGGATGGTTACGAGCAGTACTTC
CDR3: CSGARDGYEQYF

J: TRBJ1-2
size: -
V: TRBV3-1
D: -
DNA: TGTGCCAGCAGCCAAGATTTCAGGAACTATGGCTACACCTTC
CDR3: CASSQDFRNYGYTF

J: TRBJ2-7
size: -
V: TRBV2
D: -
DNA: TGTGCCAGCAGTCCCGACGGACGATCCTCCTACGAGCAGTACTTC
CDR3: CASSPDGRSSYEQYF

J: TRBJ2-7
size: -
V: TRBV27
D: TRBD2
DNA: TGTGCCAGCAGTGTAGCAGGACTAGCGGGAGGCTACGAGCAGTACTTC
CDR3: CASSVAGLAGGYEQYF

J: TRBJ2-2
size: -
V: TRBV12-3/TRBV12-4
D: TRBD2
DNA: TGTGCCAGCAGTTTCCTCGCGGGAGCGAACACCGGGGAGCTGTTTTTT
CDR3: CASSFLAGANTGELFF

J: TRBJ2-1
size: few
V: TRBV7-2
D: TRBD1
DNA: TGTGCCAGCAGCTTAGGGACAGGGGGCGCCTACAATGAGCAGTTCTTC
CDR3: CASSLGTGGAYNEQFF